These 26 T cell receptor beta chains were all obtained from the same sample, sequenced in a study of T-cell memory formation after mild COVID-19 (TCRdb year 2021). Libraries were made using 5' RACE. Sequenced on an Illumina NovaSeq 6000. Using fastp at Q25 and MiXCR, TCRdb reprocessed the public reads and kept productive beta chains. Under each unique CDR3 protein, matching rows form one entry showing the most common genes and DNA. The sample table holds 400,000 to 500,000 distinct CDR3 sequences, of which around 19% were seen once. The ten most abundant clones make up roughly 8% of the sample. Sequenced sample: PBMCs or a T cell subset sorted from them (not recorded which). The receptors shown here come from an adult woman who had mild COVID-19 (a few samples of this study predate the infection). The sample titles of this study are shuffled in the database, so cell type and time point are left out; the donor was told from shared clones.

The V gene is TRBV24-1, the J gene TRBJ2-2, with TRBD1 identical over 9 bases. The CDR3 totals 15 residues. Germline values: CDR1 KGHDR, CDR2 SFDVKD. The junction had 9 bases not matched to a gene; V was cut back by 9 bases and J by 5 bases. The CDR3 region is CATAPGQGETGELFF. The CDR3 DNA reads TGTGCCACCGCCCCGGGACAGGGAGAAACCGGGGAGCTGTTTTTT.

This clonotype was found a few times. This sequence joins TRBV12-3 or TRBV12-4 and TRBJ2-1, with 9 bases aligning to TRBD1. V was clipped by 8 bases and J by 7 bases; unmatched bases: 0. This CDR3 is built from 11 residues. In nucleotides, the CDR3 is TGTGCCAGCGGACAGGGGAATGAGCAGTTCTTC. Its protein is CASGQGNEQFF.

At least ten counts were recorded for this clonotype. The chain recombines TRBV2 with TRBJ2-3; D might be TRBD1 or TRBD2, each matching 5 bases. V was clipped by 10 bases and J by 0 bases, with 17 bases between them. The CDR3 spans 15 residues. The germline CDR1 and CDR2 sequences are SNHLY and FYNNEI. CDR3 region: CAMKMGDYSTDTQYF. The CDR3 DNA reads TGTGCCATGAAAATGGGGGATTATAGCACAGATACGCAGTATTTT.

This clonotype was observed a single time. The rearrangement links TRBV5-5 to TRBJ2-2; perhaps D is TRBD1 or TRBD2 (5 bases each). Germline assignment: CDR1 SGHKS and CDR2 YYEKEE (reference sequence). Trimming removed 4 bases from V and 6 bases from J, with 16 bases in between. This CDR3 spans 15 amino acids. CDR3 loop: CASSQEAGSAGELFF. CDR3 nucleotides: TGTGCCAGCAGCCAGGAGGCAGGGTCGGCCGGGGAGCTGTTTTTT.

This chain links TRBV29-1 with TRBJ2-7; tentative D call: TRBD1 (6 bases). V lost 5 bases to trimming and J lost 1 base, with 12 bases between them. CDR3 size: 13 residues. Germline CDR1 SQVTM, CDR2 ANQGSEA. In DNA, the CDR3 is TGCAGCGTTTTCCACAGGGATTCCTACGAGCAGTACTTC. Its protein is CSVFHRDSYEQYF.

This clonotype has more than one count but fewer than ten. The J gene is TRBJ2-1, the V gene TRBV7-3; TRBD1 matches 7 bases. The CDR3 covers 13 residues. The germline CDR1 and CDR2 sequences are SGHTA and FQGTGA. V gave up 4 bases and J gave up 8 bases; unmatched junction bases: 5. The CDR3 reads CASSSQGMDEQFF. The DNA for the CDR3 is TGTGCCAGCAGCTCACAGGGGATGGATGAGCAGTTCTTC.

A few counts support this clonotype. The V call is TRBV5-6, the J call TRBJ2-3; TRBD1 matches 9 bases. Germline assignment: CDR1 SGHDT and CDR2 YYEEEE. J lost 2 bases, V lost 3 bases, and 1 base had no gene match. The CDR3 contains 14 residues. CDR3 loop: CASSYRGPTDTQYF. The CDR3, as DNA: TGTGCCAGCAGCTACAGGGGGCCCACAGATACGCAGTATTTT.

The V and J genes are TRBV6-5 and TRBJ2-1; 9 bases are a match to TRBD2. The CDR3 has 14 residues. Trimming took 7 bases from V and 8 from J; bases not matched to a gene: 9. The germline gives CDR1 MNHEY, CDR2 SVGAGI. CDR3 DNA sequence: TGTGCCAGCAAAGAGACTAGCGGTACATATGAGCAGTTCTTC. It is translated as CASKETSGTYEQFF.

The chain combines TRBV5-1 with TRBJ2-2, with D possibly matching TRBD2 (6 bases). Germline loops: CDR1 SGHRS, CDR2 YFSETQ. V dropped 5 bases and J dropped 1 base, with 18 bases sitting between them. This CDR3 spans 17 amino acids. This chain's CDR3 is CASSSIGGLLNTGELFF. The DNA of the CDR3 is TGCGCCAGCAGTTCCATAGGAGGGCTCCTGAACACCGGGGAGCTGTTTTTT.

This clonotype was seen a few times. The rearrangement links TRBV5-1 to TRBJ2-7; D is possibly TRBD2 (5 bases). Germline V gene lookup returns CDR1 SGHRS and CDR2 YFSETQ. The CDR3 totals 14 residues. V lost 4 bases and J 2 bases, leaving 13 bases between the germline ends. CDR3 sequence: CASSPGWDTYEQYF. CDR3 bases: TGCGCCAGCAGCCCGGGGTGGGATACCTACGAGCAGTACTTC.

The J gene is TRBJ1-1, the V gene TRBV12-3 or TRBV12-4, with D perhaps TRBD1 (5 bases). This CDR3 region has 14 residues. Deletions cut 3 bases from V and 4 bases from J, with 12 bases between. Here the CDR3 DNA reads TGTGCCAGCAGTTTCGTCGGGGGTAGCACTGAAGCTTTCTTT. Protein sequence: CASSFVGGSTEAFF.

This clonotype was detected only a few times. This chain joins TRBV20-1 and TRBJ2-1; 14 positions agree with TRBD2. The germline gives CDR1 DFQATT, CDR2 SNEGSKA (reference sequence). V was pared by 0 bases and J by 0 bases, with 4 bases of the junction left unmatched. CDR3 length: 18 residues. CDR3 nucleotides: TGCAGTGCTAGAGATCGGACTAGCGGGGGGCCCTCCTACAATGAGCAGTTCTTC. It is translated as CSARDRTSGGPSYNEQFF.

CDR3 sequence reads: CASSEDRVPNQPQHF. CDR3 nucleotides: TGTGCCAGCAGTGAGGACAGGGTCCCTAATCAGCCCCAGCATTTT. This chain uses TRBV6-5 with TRBJ1-5; 8 bases match TRBD1. CDR1 is MNHEY, CDR2 SVGAGI, per germline. The CDR3 contains 15 residues. Losses at the gene ends were 5 bases for V and 4 bases for J; bases not matched to a gene: 7.

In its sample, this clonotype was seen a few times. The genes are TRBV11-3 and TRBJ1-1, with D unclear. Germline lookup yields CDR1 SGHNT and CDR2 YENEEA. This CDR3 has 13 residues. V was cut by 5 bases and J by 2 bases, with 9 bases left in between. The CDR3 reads CASSPVLNTEAFF. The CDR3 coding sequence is TGTGCCAGCAGCCCTGTTTTAAACACTGAAGCTTTCTTT. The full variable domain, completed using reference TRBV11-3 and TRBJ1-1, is EAGVVQSPRYKIIEKKQPVAFWCNPISGHNTLYWYLQNLGQGPELLIRYENEEAVDDSQLPKDRFSAERLKGVDSTLKIQPAELGDSAVYLCASSPVLNTEAFFGQGTRLTVV.

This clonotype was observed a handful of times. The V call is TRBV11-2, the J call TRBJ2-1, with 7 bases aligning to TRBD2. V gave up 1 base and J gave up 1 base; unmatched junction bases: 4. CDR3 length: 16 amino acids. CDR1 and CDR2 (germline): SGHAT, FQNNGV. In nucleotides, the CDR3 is TGTGCCAGCAGCTTAGTAACGGGAGGATCCTACAATGAGCAGTTCTTC. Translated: CASSLVTGGSYNEQFF.

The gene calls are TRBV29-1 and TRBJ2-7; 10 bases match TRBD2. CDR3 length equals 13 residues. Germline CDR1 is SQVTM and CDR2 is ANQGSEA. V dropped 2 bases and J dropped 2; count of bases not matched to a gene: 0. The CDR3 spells CSVETSGAYEQYF. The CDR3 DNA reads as TGCAGCGTTGAAACTAGCGGGGCCTACGAGCAGTACTTC.

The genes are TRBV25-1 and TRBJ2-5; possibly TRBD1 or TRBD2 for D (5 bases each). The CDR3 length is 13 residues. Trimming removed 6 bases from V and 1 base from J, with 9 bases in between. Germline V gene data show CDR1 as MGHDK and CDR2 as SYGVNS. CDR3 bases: TGTGCCAGCAGGGGGGAAGGCCAAGAGACCCAGTACTTC. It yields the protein CASRGEGQETQYF.

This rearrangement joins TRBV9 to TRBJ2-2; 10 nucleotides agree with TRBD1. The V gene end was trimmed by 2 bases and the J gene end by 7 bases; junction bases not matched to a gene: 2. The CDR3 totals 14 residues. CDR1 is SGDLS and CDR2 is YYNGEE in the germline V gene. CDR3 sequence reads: CASSVGQGFGELFF. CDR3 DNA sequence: TGTGCCAGCAGCGTGGGACAGGGGTTCGGGGAGCTGTTTTTT.

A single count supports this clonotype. The CDR3 protein is CASSYSIGAYPGTGGTEAFF. CDR3 DNA: TGTGCCAGCAGTTACTCGATCGGGGCCTATCCCGGGACAGGGGGCACTGAAGCTTTCTTT. This chain uses TRBV6-5 with TRBJ1-1; 11 nucleotides agree with TRBD1. Unmatched junction bases numbered 16, after V lost 0 bases and J lost 4 bases. CDR1 and CDR2 from the germline V gene are MNHEY and SVGAGI. The CDR3 runs 20 residues.

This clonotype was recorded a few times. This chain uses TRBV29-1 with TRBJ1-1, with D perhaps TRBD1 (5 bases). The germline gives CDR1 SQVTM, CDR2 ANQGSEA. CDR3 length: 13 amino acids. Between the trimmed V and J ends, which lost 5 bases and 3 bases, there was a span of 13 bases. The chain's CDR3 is CSVLGAGDTEAFF. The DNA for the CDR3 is TGCAGCGTTCTAGGGGCGGGGGACACTGAAGCTTTCTTT.

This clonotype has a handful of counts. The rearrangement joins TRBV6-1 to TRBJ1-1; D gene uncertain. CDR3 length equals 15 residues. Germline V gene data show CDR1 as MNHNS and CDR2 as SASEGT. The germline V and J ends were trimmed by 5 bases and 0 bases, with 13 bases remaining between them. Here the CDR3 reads CASSYLPSMNTEAFF. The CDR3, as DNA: TGTGCCAGCAGTTATCTCCCAAGTATGAACACTGAAGCTTTCTTT.

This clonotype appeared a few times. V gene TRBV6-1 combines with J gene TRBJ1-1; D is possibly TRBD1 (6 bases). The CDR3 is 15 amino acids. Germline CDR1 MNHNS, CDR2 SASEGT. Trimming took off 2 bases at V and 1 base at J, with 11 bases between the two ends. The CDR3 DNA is TGTGCCAGCAGTGAATTGGGAGGGGGGAACACTGAAGCTTTCTTT. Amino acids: CASSELGGGNTEAFF.

The CDR3 loop is CSARAGGKNIQYF. The CDR3 bases are TGCAGTGCTAGAGCGGGCGGCAAAAACATTCAGTACTTC. The chain joins TRBV20-1 to TRBJ2-4; D not resolved. CDR3 length: 13 residues. Trimming took 1 base from V and 3 from J, leaving 7 bases between them. The germline V gene has CDR1 DFQATT and CDR2 SNEGSKA (reference sequence).

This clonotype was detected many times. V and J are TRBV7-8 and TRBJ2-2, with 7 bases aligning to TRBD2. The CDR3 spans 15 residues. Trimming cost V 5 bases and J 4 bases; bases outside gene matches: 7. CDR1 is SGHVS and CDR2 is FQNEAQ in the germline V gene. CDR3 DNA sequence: TGTGCCAGCAGCCTTGGACTAGAGGGCACCGGGGAGCTGTTTTTT. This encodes CASSLGLEGTGELFF.

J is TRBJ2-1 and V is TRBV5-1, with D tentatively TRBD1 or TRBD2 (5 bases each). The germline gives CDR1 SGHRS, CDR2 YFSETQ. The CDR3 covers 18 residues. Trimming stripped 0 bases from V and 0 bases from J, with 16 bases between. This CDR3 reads CASSLAGRRFGSYNEQFF. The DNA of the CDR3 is TGCGCCAGCAGCTTGGCGGGGCGGCGTTTCGGCTCCTACAATGAGCAGTTCTTC.

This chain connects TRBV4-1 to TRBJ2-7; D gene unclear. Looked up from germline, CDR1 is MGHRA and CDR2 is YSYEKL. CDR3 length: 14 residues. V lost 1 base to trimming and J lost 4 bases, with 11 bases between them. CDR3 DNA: TGCGCCAGCAGCCAAGGACTGCGAGGATACGAGCAGTACTTC. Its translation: CASSQGLRGYEQYF.